This T cell receptor (beta chain) was identified in a study of beta chain features in type 1 diabetes. Study-level information: In all, 107,917,701 sorted cells from all samples were analyzed. General study findings and limits: Patients and controls would be equally affected if PCR favored shorter templates. Shortening that was moderate but significant affected the TCRB CDR3s of Type 1 diabetes patients in all four CD4+ subsets.

Each sorted population was over 98% pure. This CDR3 is 14 amino acids long. CDR1 and CDR2 from the germline V gene are MDHEN and SYDVKM. V was cut by 5 bases and J by 1 base, with 12 bases left in between. What was sequenced were expressed TCRB transcripts, since all of the isolated RNA had been reverse transcribed. Clones were read by immunoSEQ multiplex PCR, and TCRdb kept only the in-frame ones, dropping some. The repertoire has 300,000 to 400,000 clones, roughly 11% of them found once; the top ten carry roughly 0.016%. This clone is a singleton in its sample. Its specificity is unknown. This chain connects TRBV28 to TRBJ2-7; D possibly corresponds to TRBD1 (6 bases). The clonotype comes from a woman aged 25 to 39 in good health. Material: naive CD4+ T cells from blood. In nucleotides, the CDR3 is TGTGCCAGCAGTCCCGGGACATTATCCTACGAGCAGTACTTC. It translates to CASSPGTLSYEQYF.